This TCR beta chain was identified during a study of blood T cell repertoires in COVID-19. Study-level information: PBMCs, B-cell-depleted T cells, or T cells provided the cDNA or gDNA that made up the material.

Measured with immunoSEQ multiplex PCR; TCRdb has only the in-frame clones, and not every one. The sample includes approximately 150,000 clones, around 82% of them seen just once. This clone was seen just once. In germline, CDR1 is KGHSH, CDR2 LQKENI. This CDR3 is built from 15 residues. V was pared by 5 bases and J by 6 bases, with 14 bases between. Individuals drawn from around 25 US areas were roughly 18 to 100 years old. Participant-reported clinical history was the basis for cohort assignment. Recovered status in Cohort 3 required two negative PCRs, clearance, or symptom resolution. The sequenced sample was PBMCs or T cells enriched from blood (not recorded which). This chain links TRBV18 with TRBJ1-6, with D unclear. The clonotype originates from a man aged 40-50 years who had recovered from COVID-19. CDR3 protein: CASSARELSNSPLHF. The CDR3 DNA is TGTGCCAGCTCAGCCCGGGAGCTTTCTAATTCACCCCTCCACTTT.